The entry below gives a single TCR beta chain sequence along with its context. This specimen comes from a study of blood T cells in healthy people across ages. This CDR3 contains 15 residues. V shed 0 bases and J shed 4 bases, with 10 bases lying between them. The germline V gene encodes CDR1 SGHDN and CDR2 FVKESK. Combining a sample-barcoded 5' primer with a J-beta primer mix, a second PCR ran for roughly 7 to 12 cycles. MiXCR was run by TCRdb on the 5' RACE reads, yielding one entry per CDR3 protein. Among about 1.4 million distinct CDR3 sequences listed, approximately 59% were seen once. This sequence originates from a man younger than 35 in good health. The J gene is TRBJ2-1, the V gene TRBV14, with unresolved D. The sequenced sample consisted of blood. Here the CDR3 reads CASSQEIQGYNEQFF. As DNA, the CDR3 is TGTGCCAGCAGCCAAGAGATTCAAGGGTACAATGAGCAGTTCTTC.